Listed below are T cell receptor beta chains from one sample, sequenced in a study of OX40 agonist ivuxolimab in advanced cancers. Assay used: immunoSEQ multiplex PCR; TCRdb lists only in-frame clones, some missing. The data show roughly 80,000 clones, over 80% seen once. The material sequenced was CD4+ or CD8+ T cells sorted from blood, taken in a trial of the OX40 agonist ivuxolimab. Receptor source: an adult with an advanced solid tumor such as melanoma, head and neck, liver or kidney cancer. The CDR3 runs from the conserved cysteine through the conserved F or W. D genes are given only for firm matches. Clone size appears in some rows only: once, few, many, or a class for an expanded clone.

d_gene | abundance | j_gene | v_gene | CDR3nt | CDR3aa
NA | NA | TRBJ2-1 | TRBV6-1 | TGTGCCAGCCAGGGGCACCTAGGCAATGAGCAGTTCTTC | CASQGHLGNEQFF
NA | NA | TRBJ2-7 | TRBV14 | TGTGCCAGCAGCCAAGGTAGATCGTTGGGGGGCGAGCAGTACTTC | CASSQGRSLGGEQYF
NA | NA | TRBJ2-3 | TRBV9 | TGTGCCAGCAGCGTAGAGGAGGGGGCAACAGATACGCAGTATTTT | CASSVEEGATDTQYF
NA | NA | TRBJ2-2 | TRBV18 | TGTGCCAGCTCACCGGGACAAGAGAGCGGGGAGCTGTTTTTT | CASSPGQESGELFF
TRBD1 | NA | TRBJ1-1 | TRBV7-8 | TGTGCCAGCAGCCGGGACAGGGGCTTGAACACTGAAGCTTTCTTT | CASSRDRGLNTEAFF
NA | NA | TRBJ2-3 | TRBV18 | TGTGCCAGCTCTTCCCATTCCGCAGATACGCAGTATTTT | CASSSHSADTQYF
NA | NA | TRBJ1-1 | TRBV5-6 | TGTGCCAGCAGCTCCGAGGGAATTCGGTACACTGAAGCTTTCTTT | CASSSEGIRYTEAFF
NA | few | TRBJ2-5 | TRBV7-2 | TGTGCCAGCAGCCCGGGGGACACATTCCAAGAGACCCAGTACTTC | CASSPGDTFQETQYF
TRBD2 | once | TRBJ2-5 | TRBV19 | TGTGCCAGTAGTATAGGGGCTAGCGGGGGGCTCCAAGAGACCCAGTACTTC | CASSIGASGGLQETQYF
NA | NA | TRBJ2-2 | TRBV9 | TGTGCCAGCAGCCCTATAGGACTTCGAACAACCGGGGAGCTGTTTTTT | CASSPIGLRTTGELFF
TRBD1 | NA | TRBJ2-2 | TRBV5-1 | TGCGCCAGCATGAGGGGACAGGGGATTACCGGGGAGCTGTTTTTT | CASMRGQGITGELFF
NA | NA | TRBJ1-1 | TRBV6-5 | TGTGCCAGCAGTTTTGGGAAGAACACTGAAGCTTTCTTT | CASSFGKNTEAFF
TRBD1 | NA | TRBJ2-2 | TRBV2 | TGTGCCAGCAGTCTCCGGACAGGGGGCACCGGGGAGCTGTTTTTT | CASSLRTGGTGELFF
NA | NA | TRBJ2-2 | TRBV7-9 | TGTGCCAGCAGCTATTCACCGGGACTGTCCACCGGGGAGCTGTTTTTT | CASSYSPGLSTGELFF
TRBD1 | few | TRBJ1-2 | TRBV7-9 | TGTGCCAGCAGTTATATTGGACAGGGGGATGGCTACACCTTC | CASSYIGQGDGYTF
NA | NA | TRBJ1-4 | TRBV5-1 | TGCGCCAGCAGCTTGCAGCCGGGGCGTAATGAAAAACTGTTTTTT | CASSLQPGRNEKLFF
NA | NA | TRBJ1-2 | TRBV9 | TGTGCCAGCAGTCTTACCTCGACAGTGCTCTATGGCTACACCTTC | CASSLTSTVLYGYTF
NA | NA | TRBJ2-7 | TRBV5-1 | TGCGCCAGCAGCTTGAAGGGCGCGCGAGACGAGCAGTACTTC | CASSLKGARDEQYF
TRBD1 | NA | TRBJ2-1 | TRBV7-2 | TGTGCCAGCAGTATCACAGGGGGTTCTGATGAGCAGTTCTTC | CASSITGGSDEQFF
TRBD1 | once | TRBJ1-2 | TRBV5-4 | TGTGCCAGCAGCCGCTACACAGGGGGAGGCTACACCTTC | CASSRYTGGGYTF
NA | NA | TRBJ1-1 | TRBV6-1 | TGTGCCAGCAGAAACAGACAGGCGAACACTGAAGCTTTCTTT | CASRNRQANTEAFF
TRBD1 | NA | TRBJ2-2 | TRBV6-5 | TGTGCCAGCAGAAAAGGACAGGGGAACACCGGGGAGCTGTTTTTT | CASRKGQGNTGELFF
NA | NA | TRBJ1-1 | TRBV5-1 | TGCGCCAGCAGCAACCAGGGGAGGGGTGAAGCTTTCTTT | CASSNQGRGEAFF
TRBD1 | NA | TRBJ1-2 | TRBV7-2 | TGTGCCAGCAGCGGAAAGACAGGGTTTAACTATGGCTACACCTTC | CASSGKTGFNYGYTF
NA | few | TRBJ2-2 | TRBV6-1 | TGTGCCAGCAGGGAGGGGGCGAATTCCGGGGAGCTGTTTTTT | CASREGANSGELFF
NA | few | TRBJ2-7 | TRBV16 | TGTGCCAGCAGCTTAGCCCGGGTATCCGAGCAGTACTTC | CASSLARVSEQYF
NA | NA | TRBJ1-2 | TRBV2 | TGTGCCAGCAGTGAACAGGGTGGCTACACCTTC | CASSEQGGYTF
NA | NA | TRBJ1-5 | TRBV7-8 | TGTGCCAGCAGCTTAGGGGGGGAATGGCAGCCCCAGCATTTT | CASSLGGEWQPQHF
NA | NA | TRBJ1-5 | TRBV9 | TGTGCCAGCAGCGTAGGAAGGAATAGCAATCAGCCCCAGCATTTT | CASSVGRNSNQPQHF
NA | few | TRBJ2-5 | TRBV30 | TGTGCCTGGAGTGTTTCGGGGCGAGAGACCCAGTACTTC | CAWSVSGRETQYF
TRBD2 | NA | TRBJ2-5 | TRBV7-2 | TGTGCCAGCAGCTCTGGCGCGGGCGGGGGGCCTGGGGAGACCCAGTACTTC | CASSSGAGGGPGETQYF
NA | NA | TRBJ1-1 | TRBV21-1 | TGTGCCAGCAGCCTACTCGGAAGACAGATGAACACTGAAGCTTTCTTT | CASSLLGRQMNTEAFF
NA | NA | TRBJ1-1 | TRBV10-3 | TGTGCCATCAGTGAGGAGGCCCTGAGCACTGAAGCTTTCTTT | CAISEEALSTEAFF
NA | NA | TRBJ1-2 | TRBV6-1 | TGTGCCAGCAGTGAAGCGACGGACACTAACTATGGCTACACCTTC | CASSEATDTNYGYTF
NA | NA | TRBJ2-7 | TRBV2 | TGTGCCAGCAGTGAATCGGCGACCAACTACTACGAGCAGTACTTC | CASSESATNYYEQYF
TRBD2 | few | TRBJ2-1 | TRBV2 | TGTGCCAGCAAGTTAGCGGGGGGGGCCCACAATGAGCAGTTCTTC | CASKLAGGAHNEQFF
NA | many | TRBJ2-7 | TRBV7-9 | TGTGCCAGCAGCCCCGTGGCAGGGAGCGAGCAGTACTTC | CASSPVAGSEQYF
NA | NA | TRBJ1-4 | TRBV2 | TGTGCCAGTTCGACGGTGGGGTACGAAAAACTGTTTTTT | CASSTVGYEKLFF
NA | NA | TRBJ1-1 | TRBV14 | TGTGCCAGCAGCCAAGACAGTGAAGCTTTCTTT | CASSQDSEAFF
NA | NA | TRBJ1-5 | TRBV19 | TGTGCCAGTAGTTGGGGAGTGGTTCAGCCCCAGCATTTT | CASSWGVVQPQHF
NA | NA | TRBJ1-2 | TRBV6-1 | TGTGCCAGCAGTGTGTGGGGGCCGCTGAGGGGACCCTATGGCTACACCTTC | CASSVWGPLRGPYGYTF
NA | NA | TRBJ1-2 | TRBV5-5 | TGTGCCAGCAGCTTGGCCGCAGCCTATGGCTACACCTTC | CASSLAAAYGYTF
NA | NA | TRBJ1-5 | TRBV6-5 | TGTGCCAGCAGACAGGACTCTATTAGCAATCAGCCCCAGCATTTT | CASRQDSISNQPQHF
NA | NA | TRBJ1-2 | TRBV7-2 | TGTGCCAGCAGCCTCAATGGAGGACGAGTCGAGGATGGCTACACCTTC | CASSLNGGRVEDGYTF
NA | NA | TRBJ2-1 | TRBV28 | TGTGCCAGCAGTTTACCCACCCTAGTGCAGTTCTTC | CASSLPTLVQFF
NA | few | TRBJ2-7 | TRBV6-1 | TGTGCCAGCAGTTCTCGAGGGGGCTCCTACGAGCAGTACTTC | CASSSRGGSYEQYF
NA | NA | TRBJ1-2 | TRBV4-3 | TGCGCCAGCAGCCAAGTGGGAGGGAAGGGCTATGGCTACACCTTC | CASSQVGGKGYGYTF
NA | NA | TRBJ1-6 | TRBV7-2 | TGTGCCAGCAGCTTCGGACAGCCACGTAATTCACCCCTCCACTTT | CASSFGQPRNSPLHF
NA | NA | TRBJ2-5 | TRBV18 | TGTGCCAGCTCACCACTACAGTCTGGCATCCAAGAGACCCAGTACTTC | CASSPLQSGIQETQYF
TRBD2 | NA | TRBJ2-2 | TRBV7-2 | TGTGCCAGCAGCCAGACTAGCGGGGGGGCGAACACCGGGGAGCTGTTTTTT | CASSQTSGGANTGELFF
NA | NA | TRBJ2-2 | TRBV11-2 | TGTGCCAGCAGCCAACGGGTGTATGGGGAGCTGTTTTTT | CASSQRVYGELFF
TRBD1 | NA | TRBJ2-7 | TRBV7-9 | TGTGCCAGCAGCTTATGGGACAGTAGCGACGAGCAGTACTTC | CASSLWDSSDEQYF
TRBD2 | NA | TRBJ2-7 | TRBV19 | TGTGCCAGTAGTATAGGCCCGGGGGGGTCCTACGAGCAGTACTTC | CASSIGPGGSYEQYF